Below are 12 T cell receptor beta chains sequenced from a single sample in a study of cytomegalovirus exposure and HLA in healthy donors (dated by TCRdb to 2017 to 2019). Library creation used the immunoSEQ multiplex PCR assay. For the multiplex PCR, a mixture combining 60 forward primers for TCR Vbeta segments and 13 reverse primers for TCR Jbeta segments was used. TCRdb took over this immuneACCESS table, retaining in-frame rearrangements with V and J assigned. Such tables are incomplete; in checked studies, under half of the missing clones stem from an unresolved V gene, and the remainder is unexplained. Counted in this sample were about 150,000 clones; over 60% of them appeared once. The ten top clones hold approximately 2% of the sample. Sequences were obtained from PBMCs. The source is a young man in good health and CMV-seronegative.

The chain recombines TRBV9 with TRBJ1-2, with TRBD1 matching 10 bases. V was pared by 0 bases and J by 2 bases, with 4 bases of the junction left unmatched. This CDR3 has 16 residues. Germline CDR1 reads SGDLS; CDR2 reads YYNGEE. DNA of the CDR3: TGTGCCAGCAGCGTAGCCGGGACAGGGGAGAACTATGGCTACACCTTC. Amino acid sequence: CASSVAGTGENYGYTF.

The chain carries TRBV7-3 and TRBJ2-2, with D possibly matching TRBD2 (6 bases). This CDR3 comprises 17 residues. Germline V CDR1 and CDR2: SGHTA, FQGTGA. V was trimmed by 2 bases and J by 5 bases, leaving 18 bases between them. In nucleotides, the CDR3 is TGTGCCAGCAGCTTACGGAGGGAAGTCAAGGCGACCGGGGAGCTGTTTTTT. This gives the protein CASSLRREVKATGELFF.

The chain uses TRBV21-1 and TRBJ2-7; the table calls TRBD1, which could not be checked here. TRBV21-1 is tagged as a pseudogene. This CDR3 contains 15 residues. CDR3 residues: CASSKVGQKNYEQYF. The DNA of the CDR3 is TGTGCCAGCAGCAAAGTCGGACAGAAAAACTACGAGCAGTACTTC.

This clone came up a few times. The chain uses TRBV5-1 and TRBJ2-1, with TRBD1 identical over 9 bases. The germline CDR1 and CDR2 sequences are SGHRS and YFSETQ. V shed 2 bases and J 3 bases; nucleotides not matched to a gene: 6. The CDR3 totals 16 residues. The CDR3 loop is CASSLSTGGLYNEQFF. The CDR3 nucleotides are TGCGCCAGCAGCTTATCAACAGGGGGCCTCTACAATGAGCAGTTCTTC.

The chain has TRBV7-8 and TRBJ1-3; weak D call: TRBD1 (6 bases). The V end was cut by 5 bases, the J end by 4 bases, with 15 bases between. Germline CDR1 and CDR2: SGHVS and FQNEAQ. The length of the CDR3 is 15 residues. DNA for the CDR3: TGTGCCAGCAGCCTTAAGGGGACACGGGGAAACACCATATATTTT. Its protein is CASSLKGTRGNTIYF. Combining the CDR3 with reference TRBV7-8 and TRBJ1-3 gives the whole variable domain GAGVSQSPRYKVAKRGQDVALRCDPISGHVSLFWYQQALGQGPEFLTYFQNEAQLDKSGLPSDRFFAERPEGSVSTLKIQRTQQEDSAVYLCASSLKGTRGNTIYFGEGSWLTVV.

The chain recombines TRBV18 with TRBJ2-3; 8 bases agree with TRBD2. The CDR3 sequence is 16 residues long. In germline, CDR1 is KGHSH, CDR2 LQKENI. The ends lost 6 bases at V and 0 bases at J; junction bases unmatched: 8. This chain's CDR3 is CASSRTSPTSTDTQYF. The CDR3 region has the DNA TGTGCCAGCTCGCGGACTAGCCCTACAAGCACAGATACGCAGTATTTT.

This sequence joins TRBV10-2 and TRBJ2-1; no clear D. The V gene lost 2 bases and the J gene lost 3 bases, with 8 bases spanning the gap. The CDR3 extends over 14 amino acids. The V gene's germline CDR1 is WSHSY and CDR2 SAAADI. This CDR3 reads CASSENPYYNEQFF. The CDR3, as DNA: TGCGCCAGCAGTGAGAACCCCTACTACAATGAGCAGTTCTTC.

This sequence joins TRBV28 and TRBJ1-5; 7 nucleotides agree with TRBD1. The CDR3 covers 15 residues. The germline V gene has CDR1 MDHEN and CDR2 SYDVKM. Trimming cost V 7 bases and J 4 bases; bases outside gene matches: 10. The CDR3 reads CASTILQGTNQPQHF. CDR3 bases: TGTGCCAGCACCATTCTACAGGGGACAAATCAGCCCCAGCATTTT.

For this clone: At one end the junction does not follow the germline gene, possibly because of a read error. This sequence joins TRBV7-7 and TRBJ2-1, with 8 bases lining up with TRBD2. Per germline, CDR1 SSHAT and CDR2 FNYEAQ (reference sequence). There are 15 residues in the CDR3. CDR3 nucleotides: TGTGCTAGCAGCTTAGCACCTAGCGGGCAAGGTGAGCAGTTCTTC. Its protein product is CASSLAPSGQGEQFF.

V is TRBV30 and J is TRBJ2-7; D call uncertain. Germline values: CDR1 GTSNPN, CDR2 SVGIG (reference sequence). Trimming took 0 bases from V and 5 from J, leaving 11 bases between them. The CDR3 has 13 amino acids. The DNA of the CDR3 is TGTGCCTGGAGTGTAGAGGATATAAACGAGCAGTACTTC. Its protein is CAWSVEDINEQYF. Complete variable domain (other parts from reference TRBV30 and TRBJ2-7): SQTIHQWPATLVQPVGSPLSLECTVEGTSNPNLYWYRQAAGRGLQLLFYSVGIGQISSEVPQNLSASRPQDRQFILSSKKLLLSDSGFYLCAWSVEDINEQYFGPGTRLTVT.

CDR3 loop: CASSLGRQGPGYF. The CDR3 DNA is TGCGCCAGCAGCTTGGGTCGACAGGGGCCGGGGTATTTT. The chain joins TRBV5-1 to TRBJ2-3, with 8 bases matching TRBD1. Losses at the gene ends were 0 bases for V and 14 bases for J; bases not matched to a gene: 8. In germline, CDR1 is SGHRS, CDR2 YFSETQ. The length of the CDR3 is 13 residues.

The chain carries TRBV7-2 and TRBJ2-2; TRBD2 might be the D (5 bases). V lost 5 bases, J lost 2 bases, and 12 bases lay in between. The CDR3 is 15 amino acids. CDR1 SGHTA and CDR2 FQGNSA come from the germline V gene. For the CDR3, the DNA is TGTGCCAGCAGCCCTTACGGACTCAACACCGGGGAGCTGTTTTTT. Translated: CASSPYGLNTGELFF.